The 5 T cell receptor beta chains reported below all come from one sample, sequenced in a study of OX40 agonist ivuxolimab in advanced cancers. Clones were read by immunoSEQ multiplex PCR, and TCRdb kept only the in-frame ones, dropping some. The table shows about 34,000 clones, with roughly 80% occurring only once. The input for sequencing was CD4+ or CD8+ T cells sorted from blood, taken in a trial of the OX40 agonist ivuxolimab. These TCRs come from an adult with an advanced solid tumor such as melanoma, head and neck, liver or kidney cancer.

This clone was found once. The V gene is TRBV9, the J gene TRBJ2-2, with 8 bases identical to TRBD2. V trimming: 0 bases; J trimming: 6 bases; junction bases outside the gene matches: 4. The length of the CDR3 is 15 residues. Germline lookup yields CDR1 SGDLS and CDR2 YYNGEE. CDR3 loop: CASSVGTSMAGELFF. CDR3 DNA: TGTGCCAGCAGCGTAGGGACTAGCATGGCCGGGGAGCTGTTTTTT.

V and J are TRBV6-5 and TRBJ2-5, with D hard to call. Germline V CDR1 and CDR2: MNHEY, SVGAGI. V was shortened by 6 bases and J by 1 base, with 9 bases between the two germline ends. The CDR3 contains 13 residues. For the CDR3, the DNA is TGTGCCAGCAGCCGGTCCCGCCAAGAGACCCAGTACTTC. Translating gives CASSRSRQETQYF.

This chain uses TRBV11-3 with TRBJ2-3; 7 bases map to TRBD1. V was pared by 5 bases and J by 2 bases, with 7 bases of the junction left unmatched. The germline CDR1 and CDR2 sequences are SGHNT and YENEEA. The CDR3 is 15 residues long. CDR3: CASSPRQGATDTQYF. As DNA, the CDR3 is TGTGCCAGCAGCCCCCGACAGGGTGCCACAGATACGCAGTATTTT. Using reference TRBV11-3 and TRBJ2-3 for the parts outside the CDR3, the full variable domain is EAGVVQSPRYKIIEKKQPVAFWCNPISGHNTLYWYLQNLGQGPELLIRYENEEAVDDSQLPKDRFSAERLKGVDSTLKIQPAELGDSAVYLCASSPRQGATDTQYFGPGTRLTVL.

The chain has TRBV7-9 and TRBJ2-3, with a possible D match to TRBD2 (5 bases). Trimming took off 1 base at V and 5 bases at J, with 10 bases between the two ends. The CDR3 runs 14 residues. Germline assignment: CDR1 SEHNR and CDR2 FQNEAQ (reference sequence). CDR3 region: CASSLELREDTQYF. The CDR3 DNA is TGTGCCAGCAGCTTAGAACTCCGGGAAGATACGCAGTATTTT. Supplemented by reference TRBV7-9 and TRBJ2-3, the full variable domain reads DTGVSQNPRHKITKRGQNVTFRCDPISEHNRLYWYRQTLGQGPEFLTYFQNEAQLEKSRLLSDRFSAERPKGSFSTLEIQRTEQGDSAMYLCASSLELREDTQYFGPGTRLTVL.

This chain links TRBV5-1 with TRBJ1-2; D is ambiguous. The CDR3 has 13 residues. Per germline, CDR1 SGHRS and CDR2 YFSETQ. The V end was cut by 2 bases, the J end by 8 bases, with 13 bases between. CDR3: CASSFNMVSGYTF. CDR3 DNA: TGCGCCAGCAGCTTTAACATGGTATCGGGCTACACCTTC.